This TCR beta chain stems from a study of T cells in Graves' hyperthyroidism and ophthalmopathy (dated by TCRdb to 2018 to 2020). About the study as a whole: Peripheral blood was sampled at the time of initial diagnosis, prior to any treatment. TCR V-J signatures able to tell the groups apart were searched for in a discovery cohort of 100 patients, of whom 40 to 45 had Graves' ophthalmopathy and some 60 had stable Graves' hyperthyroidism. Prospective prediction of ophthalmopathy was tested in an independent validation cohort of 18 to 20 hyperthyroidism patients and 15 to 17 patients who later progressed to ophthalmopathy. The 95 to 100 discovery patients were randomly divided into training and test sets at a 7:3 ratio. The study also compared thyroid tissue and blood T-cell repertoires from over 5 Graves' hyperthyroidism patients. Following sampling, methimazole starting at 30 mg daily was given to hyperthyroidism patients, and high-dose intravenous methylprednisolone was given to ophthalmopathy patients. The paper reports TCR Vbeta CDR3 sequencing of roughly 140 peripheral blood samples: some 44 ophthalmopathy, about 75 hyperthyroidism and approximately 17 progressor patients. Points the paper makes about the study in general: Sample size was not statistically predetermined, and blinding of investigators to group allocation was not performed. A 13 V-J signature model separated ophthalmopathy from stable hyperthyroidism, with nearly 90% sensitivity and about 81% specificity in cross-validation and 80%/75% in testing. Most expanded thyroid clonotypes (frequency above 0.001) were also found in blood, which suggests that blood repertoires may mirror thyroid immune responses. During validation, the model predicted progression to ophthalmopathy a median of around 7 months ahead of onset, with 60% to 71% sensitivity and almost 75% specificity.

TCR beta CDR3 regions were amplified from RNA transcripts. A first-round RT-PCR of the TCR CDR3 used the HTBI primer set with the Qiagen OneStep RT-PCR kit. Libraries were constructed in a second round of multiplex PCR, after which size selection and purification were performed. The libraries were sequenced on an Illumina HiSeq2000 using paired-end 100 bp reads. The paper's data handling went like this. Raw data were processed with SOAPnuke, discarding reads with adapters, uncalled bases, mean Phred below 15, or no exact constant-primer or identifier match. COPE v1.2.5 was used to merge the high-quality paired reads, and each unique nucleotide sequence was defined as a clonotype. MiTCR v1.1 was used to align clonotypes to the IMGT TRBV, TRBD and TRBJ reference segments. Only V-J combinations with frequency above 0.0001, covering about 99% of repertoires, were analysed. The TCS score was defined as the ratio of F50 (clonal expansion) to E x V (chaos), calculated using BLOSUM62-based TCRdist between CDR3 peptides within each V-J. Welch's t-statistics and random forest reduced roughly 540 V-J features to around 14, which were used in a naive Bayes classifier (R e1071). Through fastp at Q25 and MiXCR, TCRdb rebuilt clones from the public reads, retaining in-frame beta chains. CDR3 protein sequences are deduplicated, and each keeps its most common genes and DNA. The authors' filters were not applied to this entry. For this sample the table gives around 370,000 distinct CDR3 sequences, of which approximately 17% were detected only once. Of the sample, around 40% falls within the top ten clones.

Only a few counts were recorded for this clonotype. This clone's antigen is unknown. Base qualities are not recorded, but no much larger clone differs from it by a single base. In the ophthalmopathy patients, disease was moderately to severely active, with a Clinical Activity Score of 3 or more, a NOSPECS grade of 4 or more, and a duration of less than 3 months. Exclusion was applied to patients with uncontrolled infections, other autoimmune diseases, pregnancy or lactation. Clinical symptoms, serum thyroxine and TRAb, thyroid ultrasound, and orbital computed tomography formed the basis for the diagnoses. PBMCs were separated from roughly 10 ml of fresh peripheral blood using Ficoll-Paque density gradient centrifugation. Total RNA was extracted using Trizol reagent, and RNA quality was assessed on an Agilent 2100 Bioanalyzer. The TCR was taken from a man aged 18 to 35 with Graves' ophthalmopathy. The source material was blood.

The nucleotide sequence is TGCAGCGGTTGGACTAGCGGGGGGTTTTCTAGCACAGATACGCAGTATTTT. Translated, it gives CSGWTSGGFSSTDTQYF. The chain links TRBV29-1 with TRBJ2-3; 14 of the junction bases match TRBD2. Germline trimming: 7 bases from V, 0 bases from J; junction bases outside gene matches: 9. CDR1 and CDR2 (SQVTM, ANQGSEA) derive from the germline V gene. The CDR3 starts with the cysteine, ends with the phenylalanine, and has 17 residues. CDR3 DNA only is kept here, 51 bases in frame from base 1.